This T cell receptor beta chain was obtained from a study of blood T cell repertoires in COVID-19. On the study more broadly: The study drew acute and convalescent COVID-19 samples from the United States, Italy and Spain. In each case, the material was cDNA or gDNA derived from T cells, B-cell-depleted T cells, or PBMCs.

Trimming at V came to 5 bases and at J to 1 base, leaving 9 bases not matched to a gene. The CDR3 contains 16 residues. Germline lookup yields CDR1 SGHTA and CDR2 FQGNSA. In the original analysis: It was from reference gene primer amplification that nucleated cell counts were estimated. TCRdb's table, derived via immunoSEQ multiplex PCR, lists solely in-frame clones and lacks some. V, J and clone size reflect that table, while D and trimming were determined from the DNA. Among about 140,000 clones listed, about 89% were seen once. V usage is TRBV7-2 and J usage is TRBJ2-5; 8 bases are a match to TRBD1. Sequencing was carried out using peripheral blood. This TCR was recovered from a man between 50 and 59 years old with active COVID-19. CDR3 bases: TGTGCCAGCAGCCTTCCTCGGACAGGGTCCCAAGAGACCCAGTACTTC. It codes for CASSLPRTGSQETQYF.